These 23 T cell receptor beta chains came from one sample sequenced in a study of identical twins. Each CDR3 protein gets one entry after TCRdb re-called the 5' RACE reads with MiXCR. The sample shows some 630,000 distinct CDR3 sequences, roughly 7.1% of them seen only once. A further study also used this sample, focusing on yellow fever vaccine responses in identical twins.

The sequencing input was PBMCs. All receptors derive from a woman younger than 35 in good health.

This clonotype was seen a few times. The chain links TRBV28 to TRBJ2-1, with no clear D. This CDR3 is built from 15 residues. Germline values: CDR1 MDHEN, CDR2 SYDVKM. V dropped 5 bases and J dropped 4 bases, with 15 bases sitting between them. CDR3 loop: CASSTITTIYNEQFF. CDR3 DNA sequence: TGTGCCAGCAGTACCATCACCACAATATACAATGAGCAGTTCTTC.

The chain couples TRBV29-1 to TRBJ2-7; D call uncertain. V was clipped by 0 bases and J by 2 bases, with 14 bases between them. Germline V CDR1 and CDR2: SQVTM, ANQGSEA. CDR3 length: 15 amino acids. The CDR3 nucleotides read TGCAGCGTTGAAGACCTGGGGAATGTCACCTACGAGCAGTACTTC. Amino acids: CSVEDLGNVTYEQYF.

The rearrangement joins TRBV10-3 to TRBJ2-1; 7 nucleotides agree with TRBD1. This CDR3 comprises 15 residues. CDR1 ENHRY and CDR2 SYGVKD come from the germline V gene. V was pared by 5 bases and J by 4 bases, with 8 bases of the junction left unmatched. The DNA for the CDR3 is TGTGCCATCAGTTGGACAGGAGACCAATACAATGAGCAGTTCTTC. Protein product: CAISWTGDQYNEQFF.

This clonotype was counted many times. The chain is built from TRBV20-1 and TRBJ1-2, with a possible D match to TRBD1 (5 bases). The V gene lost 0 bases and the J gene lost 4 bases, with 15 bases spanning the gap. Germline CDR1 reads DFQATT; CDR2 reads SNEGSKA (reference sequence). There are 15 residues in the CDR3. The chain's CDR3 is CSARDSTVHLYGYTF. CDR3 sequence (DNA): TGCAGTGCTAGAGACTCGACAGTTCACCTCTATGGCTACACCTTC.

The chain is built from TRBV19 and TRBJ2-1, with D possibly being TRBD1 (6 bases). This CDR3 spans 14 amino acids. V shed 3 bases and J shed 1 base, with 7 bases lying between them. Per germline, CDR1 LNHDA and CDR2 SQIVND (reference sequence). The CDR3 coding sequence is TGTGCCAGTAGTATCACAGGGTCCTACAATGAGCAGTTCTTC. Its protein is CASSITGSYNEQFF.

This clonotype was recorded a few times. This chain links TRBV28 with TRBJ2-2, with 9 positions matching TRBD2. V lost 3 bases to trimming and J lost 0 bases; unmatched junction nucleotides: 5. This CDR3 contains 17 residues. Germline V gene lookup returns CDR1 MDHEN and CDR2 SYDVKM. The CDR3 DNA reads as TGTGCCAGCAGTTTGAGTACTAGCGGGCCGAACACCGGGGAGCTGTTTTTT. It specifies CASSLSTSGPNTGELFF.

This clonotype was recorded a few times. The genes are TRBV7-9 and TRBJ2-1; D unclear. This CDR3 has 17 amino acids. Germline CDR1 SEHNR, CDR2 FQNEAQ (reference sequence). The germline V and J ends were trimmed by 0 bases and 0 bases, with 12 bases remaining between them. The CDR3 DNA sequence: TGTGCCAGCAGCTTAGCTGTTACCCAGACCTCCTACAATGAGCAGTTCTTC. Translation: CASSLAVTQTSYNEQFF.

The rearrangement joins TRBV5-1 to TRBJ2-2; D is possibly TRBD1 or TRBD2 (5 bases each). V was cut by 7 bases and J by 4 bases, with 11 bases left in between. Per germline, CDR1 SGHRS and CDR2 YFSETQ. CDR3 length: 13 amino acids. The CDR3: CASGTGATGELFF. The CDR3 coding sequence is TGCGCCAGCGGGACCGGGGCCACCGGGGAGCTGTTTTTT. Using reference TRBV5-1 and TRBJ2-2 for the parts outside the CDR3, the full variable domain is KAGVTQTPRYLIKTRGQQVTLSCSPISGHRSVSWYQQTPGQGLQFLFEYFSETQRNKGNFPGRFSGRQFSNSRSEMNVSTLELGDSALYLCASGTGATGELFFGEGSRLTVL.

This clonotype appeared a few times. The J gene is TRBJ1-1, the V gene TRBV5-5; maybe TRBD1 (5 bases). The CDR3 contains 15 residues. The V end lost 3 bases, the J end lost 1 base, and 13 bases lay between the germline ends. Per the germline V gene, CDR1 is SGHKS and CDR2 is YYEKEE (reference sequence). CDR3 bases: TGTGCCAGCAGCTCGGACATACGGTCGAACACTGAAGCTTTCTTT. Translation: CASSSDIRSNTEAFF.

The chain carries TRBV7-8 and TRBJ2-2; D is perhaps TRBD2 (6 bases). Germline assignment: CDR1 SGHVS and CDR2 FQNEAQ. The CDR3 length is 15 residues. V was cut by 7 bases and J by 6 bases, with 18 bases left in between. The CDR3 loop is CASTRPGGRAGELFF. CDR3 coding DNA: TGTGCCAGCACCCGCCCCGGGGGAAGGGCCGGGGAGCTGTTTTTT.

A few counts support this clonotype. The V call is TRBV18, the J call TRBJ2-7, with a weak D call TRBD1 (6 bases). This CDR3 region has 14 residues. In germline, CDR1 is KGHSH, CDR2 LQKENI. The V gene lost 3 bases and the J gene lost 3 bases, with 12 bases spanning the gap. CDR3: CASSPKSGVYEQYV. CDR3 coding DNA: TGTGCCAGCTCACCGAAGTCAGGGGTCTACGAGCAGTACGTC.

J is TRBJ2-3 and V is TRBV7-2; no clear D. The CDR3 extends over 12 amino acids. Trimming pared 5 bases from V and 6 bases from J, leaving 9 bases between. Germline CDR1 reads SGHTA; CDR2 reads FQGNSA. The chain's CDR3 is CASSTYMDTQYF. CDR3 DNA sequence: TGTGCCAGCAGCACCTATATGGATACGCAGTATTTT.

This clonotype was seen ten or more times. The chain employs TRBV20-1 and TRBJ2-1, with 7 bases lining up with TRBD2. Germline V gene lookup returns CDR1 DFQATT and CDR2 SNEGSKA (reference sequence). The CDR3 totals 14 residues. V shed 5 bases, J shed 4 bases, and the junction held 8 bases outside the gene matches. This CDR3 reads CSALGLAAYNEQFF. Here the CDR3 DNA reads TGCAGTGCTCTAGGGCTAGCGGCGTACAATGAGCAGTTCTTC.

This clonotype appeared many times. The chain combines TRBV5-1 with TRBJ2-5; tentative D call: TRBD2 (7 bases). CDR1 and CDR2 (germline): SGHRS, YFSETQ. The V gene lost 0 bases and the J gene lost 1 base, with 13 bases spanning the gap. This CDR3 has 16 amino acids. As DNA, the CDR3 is TGCGCCAGCAGCTTGGCTGCGGGGGCAGTCCAAGAGACCCAGTACTTC. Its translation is CASSLAAGAVQETQYF.

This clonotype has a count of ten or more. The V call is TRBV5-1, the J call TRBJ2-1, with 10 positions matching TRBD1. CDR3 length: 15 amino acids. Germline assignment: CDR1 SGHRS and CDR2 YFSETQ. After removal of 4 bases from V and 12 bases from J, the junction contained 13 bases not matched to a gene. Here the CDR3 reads CASSQRQGAGDGQFF. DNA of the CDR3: TGCGCCAGCAGCCAGAGACAGGGGGCTGGGGATGGGCAGTTCTTC.

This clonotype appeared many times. DNA of the CDR3: TGTGCCAGCAGCCCGGGGACAGGGGGAATCTACGAGCAGTACTTC. Encoded protein: CASSPGTGGIYEQYF. The chain couples TRBV7-6 to TRBJ2-7, with 11 bases aligning to TRBD1. J was trimmed by 3 bases and V by 5 bases; bases with no gene match: 6. CDR3 length: 15 amino acids. CDR1 and CDR2 from the germline V gene are SGHVS and FNYEAQ. Combining the CDR3 with reference TRBV7-6 and TRBJ2-7 gives the whole variable domain GAGVSQSPRYKVTKRGQDVALRCDPISGHVSLYWYRQALGQGPEFLTYFNYEAQQDKSGLPNDRFSAERPEGSISTLTIQRTEQRDSAMYRCASSPGTGGIYEQYFGPGTRLTVT.

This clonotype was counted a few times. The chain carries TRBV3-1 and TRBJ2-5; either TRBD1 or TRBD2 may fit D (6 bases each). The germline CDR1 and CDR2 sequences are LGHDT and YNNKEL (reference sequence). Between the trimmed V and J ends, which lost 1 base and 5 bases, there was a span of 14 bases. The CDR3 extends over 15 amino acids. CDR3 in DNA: TGTGCCAGCAGCCAAGGAAGGGGGGTTGGGGAGACCCAGTACTTC. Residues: CASSQGRGVGETQYF.

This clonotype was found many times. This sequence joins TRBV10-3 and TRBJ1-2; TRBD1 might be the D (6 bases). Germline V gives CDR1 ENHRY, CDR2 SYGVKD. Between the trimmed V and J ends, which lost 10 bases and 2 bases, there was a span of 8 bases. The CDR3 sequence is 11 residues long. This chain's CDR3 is CATQGNYGYTF. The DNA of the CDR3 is TGTGCCACACAGGGAAACTATGGCTACACCTTC.

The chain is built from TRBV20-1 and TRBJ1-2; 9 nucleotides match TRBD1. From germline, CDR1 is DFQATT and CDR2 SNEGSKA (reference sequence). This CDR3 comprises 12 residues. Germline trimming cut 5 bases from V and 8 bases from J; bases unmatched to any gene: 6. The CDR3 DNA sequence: TGCAGTGCTCCGGGACAGGGTGTCGGCTACACCTTC. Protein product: CSAPGQGVGYTF.

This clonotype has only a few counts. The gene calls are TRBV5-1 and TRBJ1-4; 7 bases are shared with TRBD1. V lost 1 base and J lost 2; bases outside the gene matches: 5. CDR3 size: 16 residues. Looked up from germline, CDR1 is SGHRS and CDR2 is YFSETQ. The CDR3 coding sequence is TGCGCCAGCAGCTTGCAGGGGGACGCGACTAATGAAAAACTGTTTTTT. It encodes CASSLQGDATNEKLFF.

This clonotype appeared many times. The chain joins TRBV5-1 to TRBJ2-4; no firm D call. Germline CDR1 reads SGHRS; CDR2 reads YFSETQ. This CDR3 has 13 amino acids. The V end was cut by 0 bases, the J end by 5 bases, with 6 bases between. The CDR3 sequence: CASSLGGENIQYF. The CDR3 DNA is TGCGCCAGCAGCTTGGGTGGCGAAAACATTCAGTACTTC.

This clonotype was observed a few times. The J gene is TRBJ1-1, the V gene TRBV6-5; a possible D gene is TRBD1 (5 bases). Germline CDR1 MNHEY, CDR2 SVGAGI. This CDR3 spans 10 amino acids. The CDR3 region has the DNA TGTACTTGGGGGGAGACTGAAGCTTTCTTT. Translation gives CTWGETEAFF.

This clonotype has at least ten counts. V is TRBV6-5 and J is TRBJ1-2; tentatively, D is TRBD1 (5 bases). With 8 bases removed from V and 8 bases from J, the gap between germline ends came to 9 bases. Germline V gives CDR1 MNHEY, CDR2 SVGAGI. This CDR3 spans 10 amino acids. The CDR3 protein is CASRGDGYTF. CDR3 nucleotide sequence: TGTGCCAGCCGGGGGGACGGCTACACCTTC.